One T cell receptor beta chain is described in this entry. Its antigen has not been determined. Base qualities are not recorded, but no much larger clone differs from it by a single base. Looking up the germline V gene yields CDR1 SQVTM and CDR2 ANQGSEA. Trimming takes 4 bases from V and 5 bases from J, and the germline ends sit 18 bases apart. From the cysteine up to the phenylalanine, the CDR3 has a length of 14 residues. CDR3 DNA is the only sequence kept; it has 42 bases, read in frame from the first base. The reads were generated on an Illumina HiSeq 1500. TCRdb reprocessed the public reads (quality trimming at Q25 with fastp, clone calling with MiXCR) and kept in-frame beta chains. Rows merge per CDR3 protein into single entries with the most common DNA and genes. Here the sample has about 740,000 distinct CDR3 sequences; roughly a third occur a single time. The top ten hold about 20% of the sample.

Explained via the paper, the treatment or condition label denotes: in vitro stimulation with specific CMV peptide epitopes to enrich CMV-specific T cells. This entry belongs to a study of T cell repertoires in cytomegalovirus infection (dated by TCRdb to the late 2010s). For the study in its entirety: The peptide stimulations were aimed at well-studied HLA-B-restricted epitopes as well as recently identified HLA-C-restricted CMV epitopes, whose presentation resists viral immunomodulation. Donor HLA type was relevant to the analysis, because carriage of CMV infection together with the matching HLA type was indicated by public TCR beta signatures. The study at large found these results: In both this cohort and an independent cohort of some 370 donors, the cumulative frequency of public TCR beta family members distinguished carriers of CMV infection plus the relevant HLA type. The ex vivo response was dominated by HLA-C-restricted CMV-specific TCR beta clonotypes, which also provided the single most frequent clonotype in two of eight donors.

The sequence came from a human donor in good health (CMV status not recorded). Some clones in this sample may be carry-over from other donors' samples. The sample consisted of cultured PBMCs, taken from culture after CMV antigen stimulation. The chain links TRBV29-1 with TRBJ2-7, and perhaps TRBD2 as D gene, on 6 matching bases. The CDR3: CSVASFGGIHEQYF. In nucleotides, the sequence is TGCAGCGTTGCGTCTTTTGGCGGGATACACGAGCAGTACTTC.